This TCR beta chain emerged from a study of T cells after yellow fever vaccination. TCRdb re-derived calls from the 5' RACE reads in MiXCR, one entry per CDR3 protein. The sample carries 150,000 to 200,000 distinct CDR3 sequences, about 11% recorded once. This clonotype appeared a few times. This sequence was found in a man aged 18-30 years who received the YFV17D yellow fever vaccine. Source: CD8+ T cells sorted from PBMCs, taken 15 days after the yellow fever booster vaccination.

CDR3 DNA sequence: TGTGCCAGCAGTTACTCGGTCGCCAAGGGGGACACTGAAGCTTTCTTT. Protein product: CASSYSVAKGDTEAFF. This rearrangement joins TRBV6-5 to TRBJ1-1; maybe TRBD1 (6 bases). Trimming took 0 bases from V and 3 from J, leaving 14 bases between them. Germline V lookup: CDR1 MNHEY, CDR2 SVGAGI. The CDR3 has 16 amino acids.